Listed here are 2 T cell receptor beta chains from one sample, sequenced in a study of OX40 agonist ivuxolimab in advanced cancers. Measured with immunoSEQ multiplex PCR; TCRdb has only the in-frame clones, and not every one. The sample carries around 50,000 clones, 70% to 90% recorded once. The input for sequencing was CD4+ or CD8+ T cells sorted from blood, taken in a trial of the OX40 agonist ivuxolimab. These receptors all come from an adult with an advanced solid tumor such as melanoma, head and neck, liver or kidney cancer.

The chain combines TRBV7-3 with TRBJ2-1; 7 nucleotides match TRBD2. The germline CDR1 and CDR2 sequences are SGHTA and FQGTGA. The CDR3 has 14 amino acids. With V trimmed by 5 bases and J by 5 bases, 6 bases remained unmatched. The CDR3 region is CASSPGEGNNEQFF. Written as DNA, the CDR3 is TGTGCCAGCAGCCCCGGGGAGGGGAACAATGAGCAGTTCTTC.

As concerns this clone: Other DNA sequences of this sample code for an identical CDR3. The chain has TRBV19 and TRBJ1-2; a possible D gene is TRBD1 (5 bases). V was pared by 3 bases and J by 0 bases, with 8 bases between. The CDR3 contains 14 residues. Germline V gene data show CDR1 as LNHDA and CDR2 as SQIVND (reference sequence). CDR3 coding DNA: TGTGCCAGTAGTATCGGGACGGCTAACTATGGCTACACCTTC. It codes for CASSIGTANYGYTF.